The 12 T cell receptor beta chains below were found in one sample sequenced in a study of cytomegalovirus exposure and HLA in healthy donors. Profiling relied on immunoSEQ multiplex PCR, and the TCRdb table lists in-frame clones only, not all of them. The table records over 250,000 clones, 75% to 90% of them present only once. Sequenced input: PBMCs. The receptors stem from a woman aged 25 to 39 in good health and CMV-seropositive.

The genes are TRBV25-1 and TRBJ2-1; TRBD2 aligns across 8 bases. Per germline, CDR1 MGHDK and CDR2 SYGVNS. This CDR3 region has 13 residues. V dropped 4 bases and J dropped 13; count of bases not matched to a gene: 9. The DNA of the CDR3 is TGTGCCAGCAGTGGTCCCGGACTAGCCATACAGTTCTTC. This sequence encodes CASSGPGLAIQFF.

The CDR3 nucleotides read TGTGCCAGCAGCGTAGGGAGGACAGGGGGCAATGAGCAGTTCTTC. It specifies CASSVGRTGGNEQFF. V is TRBV9 and J is TRBJ2-1; TRBD1 matches at 10 bases. Looked up from germline, CDR1 is SGDLS and CDR2 is YYNGEE. V gave up 0 bases and J gave up 6 bases; unmatched junction bases: 3. The CDR3 extends over 15 amino acids.

J is TRBJ2-7 and V is TRBV19; D may correspond to TRBD1 or TRBD2 (5 bases each). The germline CDR1 and CDR2 sequences are LNHDA and SQIVND (reference sequence). V was clipped by 6 bases and J by 2 bases, with 23 bases between them. The CDR3 is 17 amino acids. The CDR3 sequence is CASRSVGRGRSTYEQYF. For the CDR3, the DNA is TGTGCCAGTAGGTCGGTGGGACGCGGCAGAAGTACCTACGAGCAGTACTTC.

The CDR3 DNA is TGTGCCAGCAGGCCACCGGGACAGGGGAACACCGGGGAGCTGTTTTTT. Translating gives CASRPPGQGNTGELFF. This sequence joins TRBV13 and TRBJ2-2, with 9 bases identical to TRBD1. This CDR3 is built from 16 residues. CDR1 PRHDT and CDR2 FYEKMQ come from the germline V gene (reference sequence). V lost 6 bases, J lost 1 base, and 6 bases stayed unmatched.

The chain is built from TRBV4-2 and TRBJ2-1, with 9 bases fitting TRBD1. J lost 0 bases, V lost 2 bases, and 5 bases had no gene match. This CDR3 region has 17 residues. Germline-derived CDR1 and CDR2 are LGHNA and YNFKEQ. CDR3 amino acids: CASSQSTGGISYNEQFF. The CDR3 DNA follows: TGTGCCAGCAGCCAATCGACAGGGGGGATCTCCTACAATGAGCAGTTCTTC.

This clone appeared a few times. V gene TRBV7-6 combines with J gene TRBJ2-5, with a weak D call TRBD1 (6 bases). Germline CDR1 reads SGHVS; CDR2 reads FNYEAQ. The CDR3 spans 12 residues. V was clipped by 2 bases and J by 5 bases, with 6 bases between them. CDR3 residues: CASSLQGETQYF. CDR3 DNA sequence: TGTGCCAGCAGCTTACAGGGGGAGACCCAGTACTTC.

The V call is TRBV7-8, the J call TRBJ2-7; 10 bases map to TRBD2. This CDR3 contains 15 residues. The germline V gene has CDR1 SGHVS and CDR2 FQNEAQ. The junction had 9 bases not matched to a gene; V was cut back by 5 bases and J by 5 bases. The CDR3 DNA reads TGTGCCAGCAGCCCGAACAGCGGGAGGGCTGACGAGCAGTACTTC. It codes for CASSPNSGRADEQYF.

The rearrangement uses TRBV30 and TRBJ1-4, with TRBD1 as a possible D gene (6 bases). The ends were cut back, 1 base at V and 8 bases at J, with 11 bases in the middle. From germline, CDR1 is GTSNPN and CDR2 SVGIG (reference sequence). This CDR3 comprises 13 residues. The CDR3 protein is CAWSGGGKEKLFF. In DNA form, the CDR3 reads TGTGCCTGGAGTGGGGGGGGCAAGGAAAAACTGTTTTTT.

The chain is built from TRBV7-3 and TRBJ1-1; no clear D. Germline assignment: CDR1 SGHTA and CDR2 FQGTGA. Trimming cost V 0 bases and J 1 base, with 9 bases left between them. The length of the CDR3 is 15 residues. The chain's CDR3 is CASSLTATGNTEAFF. CDR3 DNA sequence: TGTGCCAGCAGCTTAACAGCGACGGGGAACACTGAAGCTTTCTTT.

This clone was detected a few times. The J gene is TRBJ1-1, the V gene TRBV25-1; D is unclear. V was trimmed by 4 bases and J by 0 bases, leaving 15 bases between them. The CDR3 is 16 amino acids. Germline V lookup: CDR1 MGHDK, CDR2 SYGVNS. CDR3 residues: CASSGRTKTMNTEAFF. DNA of the CDR3: TGTGCCAGCAGTGGACGGACCAAAACCATGAACACTGAAGCTTTCTTT.

This chain connects TRBV20-1 to TRBJ1-1, with D maybe TRBD1 (5 bases). The germline gives CDR1 DFQATT, CDR2 SNEGSKA (reference sequence). This CDR3 has 11 amino acids. V was clipped by 7 bases and J by 8 bases, with 14 bases between them. The DNA of the CDR3 is TGCAGTGGCGTTTCGGGGGTCGAAGCTTTCTTT. Translated, it gives CSGVSGVEAFF.

This chain connects TRBV27 to TRBJ2-3; weak D call: TRBD1 (6 bases). CDR3 size: 16 residues. CDR1 MNHEY and CDR2 SMNVEV come from the germline V gene (reference sequence). The V end was cut by 5 bases, the J end by 0 bases, with 15 bases between. This CDR3 reads CASSPPGTTSTDTQYF. CDR3 nucleotides: TGTGCCAGCAGTCCGCCAGGGACAACTAGCACAGATACGCAGTATTTT.